The 7 T cell receptor beta chains below all came from one sample that was sequenced in a study of blood T cell repertoires in COVID-19. Data came from immunoSEQ multiplex PCR; TCRdb stores just in-frame clones and leaves some out. The data contain roughly 69,000 clones, around 89% of them singletons. Sequencing was done on a sample of peripheral blood. The receptor source for this set is a man aged 50 or older with acute or convalescent COVID-19.

The chain joins TRBV4-3 to TRBJ1-2; 9 bases align to TRBD1. The CDR3 totals 15 residues. After removal of 1 base from V and 8 bases from J, the junction contained 8 bases not matched to a gene. CDR1 is LGHNA, CDR2 YSLEER, per germline. The CDR3 coding sequence is TGCGCCAGCAGCCAAGGGACGGGACAGGGCAAGGGCTACACCTTC. This sequence encodes CASSQGTGQGKGYTF.

The chain uses TRBV6-6 and TRBJ1-2; 8 bases align to TRBD1. The V gene end was trimmed by 2 bases and the J gene end by 4 bases; junction bases not matched to a gene: 3. CDR1 MNHNY and CDR2 SVGAGI come from the germline V gene (reference sequence). The CDR3 length is 14 residues. The CDR3 DNA follows: TGTGCCAGCAGTTACGGACAGGGTCGCTATGGCTACACCTTC. As protein: CASSYGQGRYGYTF.

J is TRBJ2-3 and V is TRBV20-1; 7 nucleotides line up with TRBD1. The V gene end was trimmed by 3 bases and the J gene end by 0 bases; junction bases not matched to a gene: 6. Per germline, CDR1 DFQATT and CDR2 SNEGSKA (reference sequence). This CDR3 spans 15 amino acids. CDR3 sequence (DNA): TGCAGTGCTAGTTACAGGGGTCCCAGCACAGATACGCAGTATTTT. Its protein product is CSASYRGPSTDTQYF.

The chain has TRBV19 and TRBJ1-2; tentative D call: TRBD1 (5 bases). CDR1 LNHDA and CDR2 SQIVND come from the germline V gene (reference sequence). This CDR3 has 14 residues. V lost 3 bases and J lost 7, with 15 bases in between. The CDR3 here is CASSIMGEAAGYTF. DNA of the CDR3: TGTGCCAGTAGTATCATGGGGGAGGCGGCTGGCTACACCTTC. Using reference TRBV19 and TRBJ1-2 for the parts outside the CDR3, the full variable domain is DGGITQSPKYLFRKEGQNVTLSCEQNLNHDAMYWYRQDPGQGLRLIYYSQIVNDFQKGDIAEGYSVSREKKESFPLTVTSAQKNPTAFYLCASSIMGEAAGYTFGSGTRLTVV.

The chain carries TRBV27 and TRBJ1-2; 10 nucleotides align to TRBD1. The germline gives CDR1 MNHEY, CDR2 SMNVEV (reference sequence). The CDR3 contains 16 residues. Losses at the gene ends were 1 base for V and 4 bases for J; bases not matched to a gene: 6. The CDR3 is CASSLYGTGASYGYTF. CDR3 DNA: TGTGCCAGCAGTTTATATGGGACAGGGGCTAGCTATGGCTACACCTTC.

The chain links TRBV4-1 to TRBJ1-1, with 8 bases lining up with TRBD1. This CDR3 comprises 12 residues. Germline values: CDR1 MGHRA, CDR2 YSYEKL. The junction had 1 base not matched to a gene; V was cut back by 3 bases and J by 7 bases. The CDR3 bases are TGCGCCAGCAGCCAGGACAGGGTTGAAGCTTTCTTT. Residues: CASSQDRVEAFF.

The chain has TRBV6-5 and TRBJ2-7; possible D gene TRBD1, 5 bases. The CDR3 is 16 amino acids. The V end was cut by 0 bases, the J end by 1 base, with 13 bases between. Germline loops: CDR1 MNHEY, CDR2 SVGAGI. Here the CDR3 reads CASSYSGPGRSYEQYF. CDR3 coding DNA: TGTGCCAGCAGTTACTCAGGCCCAGGGCGGTCCTACGAGCAGTACTTC.